These T cell receptor beta chains were read from a single sample in a study of T cell changes during pregnancy in multiple sclerosis. Sequenced by immunoSEQ multiplex PCR; TCRdb stores in-frame clones only, minus some. This sample yields about 63,000 clones, of which around 93% are seen a single time; 3.2% belongs to the top ten. Source: CD8+ T cells from peripheral blood mononuclear cells, taken in the second trimester of pregnancy. Receptor source: a female donor with multiple sclerosis, enrolled in a pregnancy study. The CDR3 runs from the conserved cysteine through the conserved F or W.

v_call,cdr3_aa
TRBV4-3,CASSQEDGTDEKNRYGYTF
TRBV5-4,CASSLGTGGFGTEAFF
TRBV5-1,CASSETGTGPYGYTF
TRBV2,CASSDFEVSSPLHF
TRBV4-1,CASSQDKIGTGGRNTIYF
TRBV4-2,CASSQDPGQVFYGYTF
TRBV9,CASSVASPGTSGSRNTGELFF
TRBV30,CAWTPGHLANYGYTF
TRBV4-3,CASSQARQANYGYTF
TRBV7-9,CASGRAGGRNEQFF
TRBV5-5,CASSLAVGDTYTDTQYF
TRBV7-9,CASSLGGLAGGNEQFF
TRBV4-3,CASSATRVQNTEAFF
TRBV6-1,CASSAQGGQPAPNQPQHF
TRBV28,CASSLLSRVDAGANVLTF
TRBV7-2,CASSLGGQGQETQYF